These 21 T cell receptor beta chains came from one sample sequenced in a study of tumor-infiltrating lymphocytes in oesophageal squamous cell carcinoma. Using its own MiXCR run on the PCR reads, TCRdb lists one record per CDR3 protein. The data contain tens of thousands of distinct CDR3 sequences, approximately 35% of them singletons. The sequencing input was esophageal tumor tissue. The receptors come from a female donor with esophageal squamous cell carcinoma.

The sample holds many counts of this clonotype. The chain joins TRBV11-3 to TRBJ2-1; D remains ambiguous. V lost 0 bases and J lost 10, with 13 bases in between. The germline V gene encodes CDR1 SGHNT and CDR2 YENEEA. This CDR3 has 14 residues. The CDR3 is CASSLDSATYEQFF. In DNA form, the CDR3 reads TGTGCCAGCAGCTTAGATTCAGCGACCTACGAGCAGTTCTTC. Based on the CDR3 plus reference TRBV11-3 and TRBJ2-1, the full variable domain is EAGVVQSPRYKIIEKKQPVAFWCNPISGHNTLYWYLQNLGQGPELLIRYENEEAVDDSQLPKDRFSAERLKGVDSTLKIQPAELGDSAVYLCASSLDSATYEQFFGPGTRLTVL.

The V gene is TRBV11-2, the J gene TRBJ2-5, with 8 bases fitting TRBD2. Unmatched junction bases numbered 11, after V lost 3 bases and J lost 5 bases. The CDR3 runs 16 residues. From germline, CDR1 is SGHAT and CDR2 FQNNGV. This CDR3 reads CASSFGGGDGIETQYF. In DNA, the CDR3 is TGTGCCAGCAGCTTCGGGGGGGGTGATGGGATCGAGACCCAGTACTTC. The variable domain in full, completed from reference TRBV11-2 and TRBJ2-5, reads EAGVAQSPRYKIIEKRQSVAFWCNPISGHATLYWYQQILGQGPKLLIQFQNNGVVDDSQLPKDRFSAERLKGVDSTLKIQPAKLEDSAVYLCASSFGGGDGIETQYFGPGTRLLVL.

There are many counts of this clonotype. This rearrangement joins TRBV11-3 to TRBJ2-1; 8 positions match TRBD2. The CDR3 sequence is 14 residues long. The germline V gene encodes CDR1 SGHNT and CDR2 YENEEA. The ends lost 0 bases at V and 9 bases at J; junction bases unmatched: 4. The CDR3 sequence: CASSLDGRAGEQFF. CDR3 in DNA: TGTGCCAGCAGCTTAGACGGGAGGGCCGGTGAGCAGTTCTTC.

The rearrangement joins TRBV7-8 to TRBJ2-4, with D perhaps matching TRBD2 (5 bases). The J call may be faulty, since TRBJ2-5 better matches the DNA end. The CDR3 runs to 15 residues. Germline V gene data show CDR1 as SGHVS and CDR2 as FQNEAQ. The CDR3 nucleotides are TGTGCCAGCAGGAAAACTCGAGACTATTATGAGACCCAGTACTTC. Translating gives CASRKTRDYYETQYF.

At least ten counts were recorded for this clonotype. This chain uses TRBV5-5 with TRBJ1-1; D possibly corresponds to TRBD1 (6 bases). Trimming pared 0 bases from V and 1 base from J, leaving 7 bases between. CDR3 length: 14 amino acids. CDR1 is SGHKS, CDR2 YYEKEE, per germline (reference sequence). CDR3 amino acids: CASSLATGNTEAFF. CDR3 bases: TGTGCCAGCAGCTTGGCGACAGGGAACACTGAAGCTTTCTTT.

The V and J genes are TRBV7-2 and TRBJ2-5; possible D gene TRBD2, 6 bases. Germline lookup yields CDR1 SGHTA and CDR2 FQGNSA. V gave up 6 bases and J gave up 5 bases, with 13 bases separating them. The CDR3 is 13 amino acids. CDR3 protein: CASSLGTRETQYF. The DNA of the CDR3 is TGTGCCAGCAGTCTCGGGACTCGCGAGACCCAGTACTTC.

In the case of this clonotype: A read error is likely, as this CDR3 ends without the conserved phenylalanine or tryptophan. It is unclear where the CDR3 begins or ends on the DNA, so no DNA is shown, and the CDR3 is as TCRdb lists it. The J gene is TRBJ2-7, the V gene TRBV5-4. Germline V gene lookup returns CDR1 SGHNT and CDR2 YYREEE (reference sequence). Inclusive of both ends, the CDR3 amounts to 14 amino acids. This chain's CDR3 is CASSLNGYGYTFGS.

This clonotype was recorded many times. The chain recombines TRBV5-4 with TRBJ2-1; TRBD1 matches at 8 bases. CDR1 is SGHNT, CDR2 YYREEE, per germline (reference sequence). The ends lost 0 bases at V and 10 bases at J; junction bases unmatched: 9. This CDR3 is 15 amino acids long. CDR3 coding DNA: TGTGCCAGCAGCTTGGGCGGACAGGGCACGGGGGAGCAGTTCTTC. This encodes CASSLGGQGTGEQFF.

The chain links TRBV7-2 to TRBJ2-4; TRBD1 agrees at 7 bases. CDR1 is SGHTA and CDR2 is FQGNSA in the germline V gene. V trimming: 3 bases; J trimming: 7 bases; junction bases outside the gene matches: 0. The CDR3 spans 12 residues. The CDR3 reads CASSLTGNIQYF. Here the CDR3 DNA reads TGTGCCAGCAGCTTGACAGGGAACATTCAGTACTTC.

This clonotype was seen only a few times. The CDR3 region is CASSSPVGGNNEKLFF. The CDR3, as DNA: TGTGCCAGCAGTTCCCCCGTTGGGGGAAATAATGAAAAACTGTTTTTT. The chain uses TRBV28 and TRBJ1-4; perhaps TRBD1 as D (5 bases). In germline, CDR1 is MDHEN, CDR2 SYDVKM. V lost 4 bases, J lost 4 bases, and 16 bases lay in between. The CDR3 sequence is 16 residues long.

The CDR3 loop is CASSEGLAGVLTGELFF. For the CDR3, the DNA is TGTGCCAGCAGTGAAGGACTAGCGGGTGTTTTGACCGGGGAGCTGTTTTTT. V is TRBV2 and J is TRBJ2-2; 10 bases agree with TRBD2. Unmatched junction bases numbered 7, after V lost 1 base and J lost 5 bases. This CDR3 spans 17 amino acids. CDR1 SNHLY and CDR2 FYNNEI come from the germline V gene.

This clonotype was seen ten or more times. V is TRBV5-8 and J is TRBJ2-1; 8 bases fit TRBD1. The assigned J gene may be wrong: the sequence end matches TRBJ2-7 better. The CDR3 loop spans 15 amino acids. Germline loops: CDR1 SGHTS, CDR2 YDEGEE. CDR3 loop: CASSPRTGTYNEQYF. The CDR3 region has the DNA TGTGCCAGCAGCCCCAGGACAGGGACCTACAATGAGCAGTACTTC.

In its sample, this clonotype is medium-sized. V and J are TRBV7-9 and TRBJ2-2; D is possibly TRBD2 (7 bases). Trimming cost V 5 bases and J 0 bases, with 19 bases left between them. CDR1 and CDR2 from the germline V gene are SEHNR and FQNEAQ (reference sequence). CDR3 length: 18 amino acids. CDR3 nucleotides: TGTGCCAGCAGCCCAACTGGGGGGGCTGTTGCGAACACCGGGGAGCTGTTTTTT. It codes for CASSPTGGAVANTGELFF.

This chain's CDR3 is CASSEKAFNEQYF. In nucleotides, the CDR3 is TGCGCCAGCAGTGAGAAGGCGTTTAATGAGCAGTACTTC. The chain links TRBV10-2 to TRBJ2-7; D not certain. CDR1 is WSHSY, CDR2 SAAADI, per germline. Between the trimmed V and J ends, which lost 2 bases and 7 bases, there was a span of 12 bases. The CDR3 runs to 13 residues.

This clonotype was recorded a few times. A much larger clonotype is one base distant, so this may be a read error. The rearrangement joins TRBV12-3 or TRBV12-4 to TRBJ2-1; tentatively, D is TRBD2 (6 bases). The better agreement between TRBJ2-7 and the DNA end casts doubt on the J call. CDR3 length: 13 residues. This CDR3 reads CASSSAGHNEQYF. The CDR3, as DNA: TGTGCCAGCAGTTCCGCGGGGCACAATGAGCAGTACTTC.

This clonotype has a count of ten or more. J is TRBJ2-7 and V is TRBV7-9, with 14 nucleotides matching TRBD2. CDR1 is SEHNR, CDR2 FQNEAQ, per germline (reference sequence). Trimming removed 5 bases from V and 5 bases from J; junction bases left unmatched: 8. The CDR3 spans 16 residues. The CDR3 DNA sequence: TGTGCCAGCAGCGATTACGGGACTAGCGGGAGCCACGAGCAGTACTTC. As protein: CASSDYGTSGSHEQYF.

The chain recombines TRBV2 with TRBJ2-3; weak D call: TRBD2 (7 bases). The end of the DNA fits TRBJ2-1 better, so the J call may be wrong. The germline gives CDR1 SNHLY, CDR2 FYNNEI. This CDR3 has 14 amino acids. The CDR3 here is CASSEARGLYEQFF. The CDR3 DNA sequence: TGTGCCAGCAGTGAAGCGCGGGGGCTCTACGAGCAGTTCTTC.

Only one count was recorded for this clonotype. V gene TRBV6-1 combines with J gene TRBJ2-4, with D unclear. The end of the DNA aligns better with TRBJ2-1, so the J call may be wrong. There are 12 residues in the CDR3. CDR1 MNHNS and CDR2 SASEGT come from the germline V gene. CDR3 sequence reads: CASSAWDNEQFF. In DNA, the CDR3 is TGTGCCAGCAGTGCCTGGGACAATGAGCAGTTCTTC.

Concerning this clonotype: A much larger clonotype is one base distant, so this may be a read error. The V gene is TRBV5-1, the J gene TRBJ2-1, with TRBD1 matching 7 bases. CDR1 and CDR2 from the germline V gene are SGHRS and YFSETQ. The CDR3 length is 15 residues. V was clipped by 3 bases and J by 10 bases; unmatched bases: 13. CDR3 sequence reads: CASSYFSGQTYEQFF. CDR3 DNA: TGCGCCAGCAGCTACTTTTCGGGACAGACCTACGAGCAGTTCTTC.

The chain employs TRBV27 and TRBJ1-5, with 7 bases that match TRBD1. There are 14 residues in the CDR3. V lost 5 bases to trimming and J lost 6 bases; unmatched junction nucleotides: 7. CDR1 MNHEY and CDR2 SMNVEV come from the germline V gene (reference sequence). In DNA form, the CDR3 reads TGTGCCAGCAGTGCAGGACAGGTCGGTCAGCCCCAGCATTTT. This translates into CASSAGQVGQPQHF.

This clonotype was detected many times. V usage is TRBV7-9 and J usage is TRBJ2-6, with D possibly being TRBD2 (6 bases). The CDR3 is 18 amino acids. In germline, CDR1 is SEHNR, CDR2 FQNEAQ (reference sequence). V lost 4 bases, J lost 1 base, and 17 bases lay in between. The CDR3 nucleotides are TGTGCCAGCAGCTCCGGGTTCGGGGGAAGTTCTGGGGCCAACGTCCTGACTTTC. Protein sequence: CASSSGFGGSSGANVLTF. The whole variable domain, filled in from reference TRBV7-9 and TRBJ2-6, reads DTGVSQNPRHKITKRGQNVTFRCDPISEHNRLYWYRQTLGQGPEFLTYFQNEAQLEKSRLLSDRFSAERPKGSFSTLEIQRTEQGDSAMYLCASSSGFGGSSGANVLTFGAGSRLTVL.